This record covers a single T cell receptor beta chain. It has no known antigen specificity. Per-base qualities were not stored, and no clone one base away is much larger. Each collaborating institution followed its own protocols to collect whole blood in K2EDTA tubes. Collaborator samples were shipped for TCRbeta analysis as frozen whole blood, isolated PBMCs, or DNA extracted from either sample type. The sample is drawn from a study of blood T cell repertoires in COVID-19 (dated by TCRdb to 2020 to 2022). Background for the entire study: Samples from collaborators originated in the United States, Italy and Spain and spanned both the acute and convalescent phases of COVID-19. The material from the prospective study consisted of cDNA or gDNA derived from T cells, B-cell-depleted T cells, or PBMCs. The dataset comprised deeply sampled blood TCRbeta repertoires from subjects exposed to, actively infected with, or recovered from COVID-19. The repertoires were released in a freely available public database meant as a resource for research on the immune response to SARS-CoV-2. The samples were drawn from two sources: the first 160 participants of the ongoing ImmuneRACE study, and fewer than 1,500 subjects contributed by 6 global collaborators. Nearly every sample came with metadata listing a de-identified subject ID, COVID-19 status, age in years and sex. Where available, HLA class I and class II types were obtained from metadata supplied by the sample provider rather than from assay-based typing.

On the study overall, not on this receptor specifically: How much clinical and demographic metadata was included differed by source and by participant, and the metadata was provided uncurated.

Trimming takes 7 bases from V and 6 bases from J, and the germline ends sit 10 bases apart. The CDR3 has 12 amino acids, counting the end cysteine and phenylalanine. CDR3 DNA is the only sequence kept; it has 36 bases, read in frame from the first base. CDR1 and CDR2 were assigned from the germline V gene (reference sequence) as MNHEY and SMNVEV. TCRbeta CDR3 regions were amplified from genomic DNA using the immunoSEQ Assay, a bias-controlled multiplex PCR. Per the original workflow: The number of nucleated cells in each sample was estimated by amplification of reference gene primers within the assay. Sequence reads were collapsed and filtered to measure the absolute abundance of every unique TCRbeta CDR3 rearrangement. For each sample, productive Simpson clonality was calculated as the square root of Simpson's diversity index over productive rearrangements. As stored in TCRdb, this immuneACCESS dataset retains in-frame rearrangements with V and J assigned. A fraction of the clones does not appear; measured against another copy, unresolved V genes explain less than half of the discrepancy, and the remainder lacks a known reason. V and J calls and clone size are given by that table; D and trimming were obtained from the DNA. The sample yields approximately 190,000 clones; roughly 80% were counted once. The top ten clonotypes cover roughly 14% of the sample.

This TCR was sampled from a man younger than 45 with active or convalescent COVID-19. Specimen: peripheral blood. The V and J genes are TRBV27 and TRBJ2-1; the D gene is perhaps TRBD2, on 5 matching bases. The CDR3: CASTGRANEQFF. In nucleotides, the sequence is TGTGCCAGCACGGGAAGGGCCAATGAGCAGTTCTTC.